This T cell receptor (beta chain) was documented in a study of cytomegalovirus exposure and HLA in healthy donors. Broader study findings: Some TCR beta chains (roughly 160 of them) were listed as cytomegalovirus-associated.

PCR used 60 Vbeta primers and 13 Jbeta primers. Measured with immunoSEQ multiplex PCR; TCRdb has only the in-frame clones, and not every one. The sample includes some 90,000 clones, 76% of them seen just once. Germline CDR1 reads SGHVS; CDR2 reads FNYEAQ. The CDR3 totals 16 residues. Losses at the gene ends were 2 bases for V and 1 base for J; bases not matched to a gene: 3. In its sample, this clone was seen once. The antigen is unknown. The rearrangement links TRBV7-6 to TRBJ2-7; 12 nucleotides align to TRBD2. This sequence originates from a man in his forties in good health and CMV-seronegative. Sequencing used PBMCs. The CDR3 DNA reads TGTGCCAGCAGCTTAACTAGCGGGGGGTCGTCCTACGAGCAGTACTTC. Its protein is CASSLTSGGSSYEQYF.